The clone carrying this T cell receptor beta chain was observed a handful of times. Its specificity is not known. These data are taken from a study of identical twins. Template switching added a universal primer site, and cDNA bore unique molecular identifiers. In TCRdb, the 5' RACE reads were re-called with MiXCR into one record per CDR3 protein. Here the sample spans just under 650,000 distinct CDR3 sequences, 7.1% being singletons. Study-wide results and limits: Cord blood's abundant beta clonotypes had fewer insertions, unlike memory repertoires. Shared out-of-frame alpha sequences (those common to twins) showed excess low generation probability.

The same sample was also studied in work on yellow fever vaccine responses in identical twins.

Material for sequencing was PBMCs. The TCR sequence derives from a woman aged 18-35 years in good health.

This CDR3 is CASSLLGTGQETQYF. The DNA of the CDR3 is TGTGCCAGCAGCCTACTCGGGACAGGGCAAGAGACCCAGTACTTC. The chain has TRBV12-3 or TRBV12-4 and TRBJ2-5; 9 bases map to TRBD1. The CDR3 consists of 15 residues. With V trimmed by 6 bases and J by 2 bases, 7 bases remained unmatched.